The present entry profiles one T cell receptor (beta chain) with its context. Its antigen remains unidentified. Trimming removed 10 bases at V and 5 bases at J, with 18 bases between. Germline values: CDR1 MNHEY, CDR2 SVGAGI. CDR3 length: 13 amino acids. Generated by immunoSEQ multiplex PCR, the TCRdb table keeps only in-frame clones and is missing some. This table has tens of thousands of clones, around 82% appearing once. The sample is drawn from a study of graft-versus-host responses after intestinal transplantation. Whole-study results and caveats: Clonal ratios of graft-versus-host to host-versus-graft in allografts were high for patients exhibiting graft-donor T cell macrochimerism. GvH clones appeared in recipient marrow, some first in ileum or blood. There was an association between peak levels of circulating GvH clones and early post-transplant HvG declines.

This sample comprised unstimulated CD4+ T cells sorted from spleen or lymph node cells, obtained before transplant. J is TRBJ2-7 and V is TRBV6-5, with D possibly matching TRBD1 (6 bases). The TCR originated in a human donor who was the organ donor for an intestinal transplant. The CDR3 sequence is CATSKLQGNEQYV. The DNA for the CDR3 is TGTGCCACCTCCAAACTACAGGGAAACGAGCAGTACGTC.